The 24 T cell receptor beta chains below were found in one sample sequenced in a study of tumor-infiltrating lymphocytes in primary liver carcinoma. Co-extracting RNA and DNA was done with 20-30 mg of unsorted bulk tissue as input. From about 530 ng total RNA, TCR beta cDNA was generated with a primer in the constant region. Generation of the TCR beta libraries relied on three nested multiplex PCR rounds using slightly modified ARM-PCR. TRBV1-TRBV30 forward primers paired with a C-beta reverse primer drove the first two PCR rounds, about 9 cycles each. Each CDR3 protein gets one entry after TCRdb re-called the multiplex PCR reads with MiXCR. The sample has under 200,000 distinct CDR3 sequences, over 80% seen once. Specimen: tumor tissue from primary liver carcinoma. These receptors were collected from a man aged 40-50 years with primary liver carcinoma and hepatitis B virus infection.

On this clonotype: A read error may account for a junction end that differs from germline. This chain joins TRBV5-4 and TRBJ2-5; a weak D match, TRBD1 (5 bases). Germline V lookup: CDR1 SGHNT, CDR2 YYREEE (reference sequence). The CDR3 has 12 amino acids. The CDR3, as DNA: TGTGCTAGCAGCTTGGACAAGACCGTCAAGTACTTC. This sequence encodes CASSLDKTVKYF. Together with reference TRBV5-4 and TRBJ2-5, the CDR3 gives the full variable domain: ETGVTQSPTHLIKTRGQQVTLRCSSQSGHNTVSWYQQALGQGPQFIFQYYREEENGRGNFPPRFSGLQFPNYSSELNVNALELDDSALYLCASSLDKTVKYFGPGTRLLVL.

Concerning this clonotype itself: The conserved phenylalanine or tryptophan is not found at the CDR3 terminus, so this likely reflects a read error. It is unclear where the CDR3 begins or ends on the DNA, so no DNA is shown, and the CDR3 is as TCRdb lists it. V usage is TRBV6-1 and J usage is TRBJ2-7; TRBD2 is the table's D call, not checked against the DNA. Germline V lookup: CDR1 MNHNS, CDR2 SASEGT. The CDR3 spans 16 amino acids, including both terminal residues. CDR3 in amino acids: CASNLLAGNEAYEQYY.

The CDR3 DNA sequence: TGTGCCAGCACACCAGTGTTTCGTGGCTACACCTTC. This translates into CASTPVFRGYTF. The rearrangement uses TRBV6-5 and TRBJ1-2; D remains unclear. The CDR3 runs to 12 residues. Germline CDR1 reads MNHEY; CDR2 reads SVGAGI. V was clipped by 7 bases and J by 7 bases, with 13 bases between them.

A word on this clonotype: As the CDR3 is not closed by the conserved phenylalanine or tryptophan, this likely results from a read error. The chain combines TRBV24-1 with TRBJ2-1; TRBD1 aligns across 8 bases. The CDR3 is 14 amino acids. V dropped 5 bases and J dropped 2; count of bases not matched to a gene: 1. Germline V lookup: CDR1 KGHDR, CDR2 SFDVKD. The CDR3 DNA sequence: TGTGCCACCAGTGGGGACAGGACCTACAATGAGCAGTTCTCC. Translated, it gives CATSGDRTYNEQFS.

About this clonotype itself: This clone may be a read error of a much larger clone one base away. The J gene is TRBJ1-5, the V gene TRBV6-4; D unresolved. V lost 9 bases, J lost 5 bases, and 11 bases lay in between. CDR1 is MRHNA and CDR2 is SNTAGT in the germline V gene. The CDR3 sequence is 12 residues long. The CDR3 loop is CARKGTYQPQHF. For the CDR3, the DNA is TGTGCCAGGAAAGGAACATATCAGCCCCAGCATTTT.

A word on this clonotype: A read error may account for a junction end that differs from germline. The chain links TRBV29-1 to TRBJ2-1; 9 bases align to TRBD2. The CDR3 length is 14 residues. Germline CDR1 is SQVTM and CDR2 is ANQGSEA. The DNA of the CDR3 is TGCAGCGTTGTCTGCCTAGCGGGGTACATTGAGCAGTTCTTC. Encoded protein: CSVVCLAGYIEQFF.

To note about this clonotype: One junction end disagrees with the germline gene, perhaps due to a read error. The CDR3, as DNA: TGTGGCAGCACCACCTCGGCGGTAGCCAAAAACATTAAGTACTTC. This translates into CGSTTSAVAKNIKYF. The V call is TRBV11-2, the J call TRBJ2-4; no clear D gene. This CDR3 is built from 15 residues. Germline CDR1 and CDR2: SGHAT and FQNNGV. The whole variable domain, filled in from reference TRBV11-2 and TRBJ2-4, reads EAGVAQSPRYKIIEKRQSVAFWCNPISGHATLYWYQQILGQGPKLLIQFQNNGVVDDSQLPKDRFSAERLKGVDSTLKIQPAKLEDSAVYLCGSTTSAVAKNIKYFGAGTRLSVL.

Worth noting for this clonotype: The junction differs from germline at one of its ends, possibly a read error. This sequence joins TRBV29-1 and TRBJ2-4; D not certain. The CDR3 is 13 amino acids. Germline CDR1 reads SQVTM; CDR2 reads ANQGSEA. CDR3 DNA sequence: TGCATCGTTGAAGAATCCGGTCGTAACATTCAGTACTTC. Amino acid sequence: CIVEESGRNIQYF.

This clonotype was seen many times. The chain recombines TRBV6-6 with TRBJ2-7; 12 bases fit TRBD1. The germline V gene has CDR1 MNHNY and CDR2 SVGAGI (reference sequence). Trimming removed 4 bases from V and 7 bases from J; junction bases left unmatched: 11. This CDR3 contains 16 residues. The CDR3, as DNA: TGTGCCAGCAGTTCTACCCCGGGACAGGGGGCGCGTGAGCAGTACTTC. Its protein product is CASSSTPGQGAREQYF.

The chain's CDR3 is CASSQASGGNNEQFF. CDR3 nucleotides: TGTGCCAGCAGCCAGGCTAGCGGGGGCAACAATGAGCAGTTCTTC. The rearrangement links TRBV11-2 to TRBJ2-1, with 10 bases lining up with TRBD2. The germline CDR1 and CDR2 sequences are SGHAT and FQNNGV. This CDR3 is 15 amino acids long. J gave up 5 bases and V 5 bases, and 6 bases lay outside the gene matches.

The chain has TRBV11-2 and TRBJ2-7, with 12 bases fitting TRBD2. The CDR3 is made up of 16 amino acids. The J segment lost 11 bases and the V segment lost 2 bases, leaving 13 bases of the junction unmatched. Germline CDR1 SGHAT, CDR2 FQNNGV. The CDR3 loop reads CASSLRTSGVSYEEYF. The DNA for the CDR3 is TGTGCCAGCAGCTTACGGACTAGCGGGGTCTCCTACGAAGAGTACTTC.

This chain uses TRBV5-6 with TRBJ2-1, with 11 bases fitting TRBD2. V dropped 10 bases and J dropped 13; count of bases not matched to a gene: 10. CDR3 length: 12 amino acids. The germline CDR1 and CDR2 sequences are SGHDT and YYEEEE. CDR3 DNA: TGTGCCGACAGCTTTAGCGGGAGGGCCCAGTTCTTC. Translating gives CADSFSGRAQFF.

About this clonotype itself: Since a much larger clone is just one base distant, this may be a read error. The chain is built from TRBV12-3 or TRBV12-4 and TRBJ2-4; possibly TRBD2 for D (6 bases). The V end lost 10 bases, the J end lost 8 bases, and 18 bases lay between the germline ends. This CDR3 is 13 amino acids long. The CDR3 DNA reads TGTGCCATCTCCGGGACTCACGAAGACATTCAGTACTTC. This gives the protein CAISGTHEDIQYF.

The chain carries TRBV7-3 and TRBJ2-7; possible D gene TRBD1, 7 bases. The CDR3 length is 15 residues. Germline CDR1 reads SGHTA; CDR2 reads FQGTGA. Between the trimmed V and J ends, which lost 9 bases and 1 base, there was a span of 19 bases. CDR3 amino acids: CASSPQAGGSYEQYF. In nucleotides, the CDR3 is TGTGCCAGTAGCCCACAGGCAGGGGGGTCCTACGAGCAGTACTTC.

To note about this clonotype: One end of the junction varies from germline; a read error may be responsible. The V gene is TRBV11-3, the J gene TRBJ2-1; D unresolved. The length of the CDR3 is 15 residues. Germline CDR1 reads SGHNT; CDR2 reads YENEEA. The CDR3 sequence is CTSSPLFDESNEPFF. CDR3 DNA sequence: TGTACCAGCAGCCCCCTCTTTGATGAGAGCAATGAGCCGTTCTTC. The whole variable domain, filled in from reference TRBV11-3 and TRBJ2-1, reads EAGVVQSPRYKIIEKKQPVAFWCNPISGHNTLYWYLQNLGQGPELLIRYENEEAVDDSQLPKDRFSAERLKGVDSTLKIQPAELGDSAVYLCTSSPLFDESNEPFFGPGTRLTVL.

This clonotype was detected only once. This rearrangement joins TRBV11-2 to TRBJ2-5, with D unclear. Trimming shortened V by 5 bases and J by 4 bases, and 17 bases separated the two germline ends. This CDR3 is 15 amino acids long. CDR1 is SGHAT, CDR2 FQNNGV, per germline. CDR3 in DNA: TGTGCCAGCAGCCCCGCTGGGCTAGTCACAGAGACCCAGTACTTC. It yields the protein CASSPAGLVTETQYF.

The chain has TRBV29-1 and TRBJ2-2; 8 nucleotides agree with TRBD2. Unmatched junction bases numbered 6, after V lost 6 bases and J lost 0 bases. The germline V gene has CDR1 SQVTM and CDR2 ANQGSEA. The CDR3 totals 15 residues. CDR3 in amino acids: CSVWTSTANTGELFF. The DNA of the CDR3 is TGCAGCGTATGGACTAGCACGGCGAACACCGGGGAGCTGTTTTTT.

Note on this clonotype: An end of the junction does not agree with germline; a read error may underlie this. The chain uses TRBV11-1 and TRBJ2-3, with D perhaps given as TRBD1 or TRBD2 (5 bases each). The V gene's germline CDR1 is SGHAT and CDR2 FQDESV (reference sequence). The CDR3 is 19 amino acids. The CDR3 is CASSSGGSSVGACIDTQYF. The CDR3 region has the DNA TGTGCCAGCAGCTCTGGGGGAAGCTCTGTTGGAGCCTGCATAGATACGCAATATTTT.

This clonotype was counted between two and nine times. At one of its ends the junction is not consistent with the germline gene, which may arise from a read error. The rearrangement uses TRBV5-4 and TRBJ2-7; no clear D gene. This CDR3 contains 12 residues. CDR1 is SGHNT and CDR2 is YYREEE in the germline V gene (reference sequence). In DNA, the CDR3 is TGTGCCTGCAGCCAAGATGTGGGGTATAAATACTTC. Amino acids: CACSQDVGYKYF. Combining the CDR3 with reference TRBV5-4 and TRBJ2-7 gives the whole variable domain ETGVTQSPTHLIKTRGQQVTLRCSSQSGHNTVSWYQQALGQGPQFIFQYYREEENGRGNFPPRFSGLQFPNYSSELNVNALELDDSALYLCACSQDVGYKYFGPGTRLTVT.

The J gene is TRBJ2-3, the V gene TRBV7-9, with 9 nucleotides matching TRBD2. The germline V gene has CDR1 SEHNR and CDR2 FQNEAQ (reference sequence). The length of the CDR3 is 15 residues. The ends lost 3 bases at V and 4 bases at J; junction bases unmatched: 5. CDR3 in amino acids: CASSFPTSGADTQYF. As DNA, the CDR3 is TGTGCCAGCAGCTTTCCGACTAGCGGCGCAGATACGCAGTATTTT.

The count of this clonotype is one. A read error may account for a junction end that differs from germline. The CDR3 DNA is TGTGACAGCAGTGGAAGTGAACAGGGCGTTAACTATGGCTACACCTTC. Translating gives CDSSGSEQGVNYGYTF. This chain joins TRBV6-2 or TRBV6-3 and TRBJ1-2; maybe TRBD1 (6 bases). CDR1 and CDR2 (germline): MNHEY, SVGEGT. The CDR3 covers 16 residues.

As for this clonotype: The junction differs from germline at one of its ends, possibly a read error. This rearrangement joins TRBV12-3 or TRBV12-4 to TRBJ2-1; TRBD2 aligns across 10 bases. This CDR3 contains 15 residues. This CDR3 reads CESSLQAGGPHEQFF. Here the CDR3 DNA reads TGTGAAAGCAGTTTACAAGCGGGAGGGCCCCATGAACAGTTCTTC.

The CDR3 is CASRWTASNTGELFF. The CDR3 nucleotides are TGTGCCAGCAGGTGGACAGCCTCGAACACCGGGGAGCTGTTTTTT. The chain couples TRBV6-2 or TRBV6-3 to TRBJ2-2, with D possibly matching TRBD1 (6 bases). The CDR3 extends over 15 amino acids. Germline CDR1 and CDR2: MNHEY and SVGEGT. Trimming removed 6 bases at V and 0 bases at J, with 11 bases between.

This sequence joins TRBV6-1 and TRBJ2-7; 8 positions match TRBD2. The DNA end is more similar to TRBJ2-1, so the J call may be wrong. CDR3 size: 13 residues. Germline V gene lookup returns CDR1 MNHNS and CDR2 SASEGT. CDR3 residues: CASSPTGGAKQFF. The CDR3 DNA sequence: TGTGCCAGCAGTCCTACCGGGGGGGCCAAGCAGTTCTTC.